The rows below give T cell receptor beta chains drawn from one sample of a study of blood T cell repertoires in COVID-19. The data were produced by immunoSEQ multiplex PCR, yet TCRdb's version contains in-frame clones alone and is incomplete. Among hundreds of thousands of clones listed, about nine tenths were seen once. The sequenced sample consisted of peripheral blood. Receptor source: a young woman with active or convalescent COVID-19. The CDR3 runs from the conserved cysteine through the conserved F or W. D genes are given only for firm matches. Rows may omit the clone size; those that give it use once, few, many or a size class.

D,J,size,V,DNA,CDR3
.,TRBJ1-5,.,TRBV19,TGTGCCAGTAGAACCGGGGATAGCAATCAGCCCCAGCATTTT,CASRTGDSNQPQHF
.,TRBJ1-1,.,TRBV6-6,TGTGCCAGCAGCCCCCAGGTGGAGGGCGAAGCTTTCTTT,CASSPQVEGEAFF
TRBD1,TRBJ1-1,once,TRBV12-3/TRBV12-4,TGTGCCAGCAGTTATGACAGGGGGACTGAAGCTTTCTTT,CASSYDRGTEAFF
.,TRBJ2-5,.,TRBV19,TGTGCCAGTAGTGGGGGGGAGACCCAGTACTTC,CASSGGETQYF
.,TRBJ1-1,many,TRBV28,TGTGCCAGCAGTCCGTCATGGGGGGACGGAAGCCCAGCTTTCTTT,CASSPSWGDGSPAFF
TRBD1,TRBJ2-3,.,TRBV4-1,TGCGCCAGCAGCCAAGATGGCAGGGGGACGGATACGCAGTATTTT,CASSQDGRGTDTQYF
TRBD1,TRBJ1-1,.,TRBV19,TGTGCCAGTAGTACTGAGGACAGGCGACTTCCTGAAGCTTTCTTT,CASSTEDRRLPEAFF
.,TRBJ1-2,few,TRBV6-5,TGTGCCAGCAGTTACTTTCCGGGAGGCTACACCTTC,CASSYFPGGYTF
TRBD2,TRBJ2-2,.,TRBV2,TGTGCCAGCACTCTACTAGCGGGAGCGTCACTAAACACCGGGGAGCTGTTTTTT,CASTLLAGASLNTGELFF
TRBD1,TRBJ1-1,.,TRBV4-2,TGTGCCAGCAGCCGTACAACCGGGACAGGGGGTCGGAGTACTGAAGCTTTCTTT,CASSRTTGTGGRSTEAFF
.,TRBJ2-7,.,TRBV11-2,TGTGCCAGCAGCTCGATTACGGGACTCTTAACCTACGAGCAGTACTTC,CASSSITGLLTYEQYF
TRBD1,TRBJ1-2,.,TRBV29-1,TGCAGCGTGAGGGACAGAGACACCTATGGCTACACCTTC,CSVRDRDTYGYTF
TRBD1,TRBJ2-5,.,TRBV29-1,TGCAGCGTTGGGACCGGGACAGGGGATTCGGAGACCCAGTACTTC,CSVGTGTGDSETQYF
.,TRBJ2-1,.,TRBV29-1,TGCAGCGTTGAAGATTGGGACTGGCTACAGTTCTTC,CSVEDWDWLQFF
TRBD1,TRBJ1-3,.,TRBV4-1,TGCGCCAGCAGCCAGTACAGGGGGCAGTCTGGAAACACCATATATTTT,CASSQYRGQSGNTIYF
TRBD1,TRBJ1-3,few,TRBV4-1,TGCGCCAGCAGCCAAATGACAGGGCAAAGCTCTGGAAACACCATATATTTT,CASSQMTGQSSGNTIYF
.,TRBJ1-2,.,TRBV7-9,TGTGCCAGCACAGGGGAGGGCTATGGCTACACCTTC,CASTGEGYGYTF